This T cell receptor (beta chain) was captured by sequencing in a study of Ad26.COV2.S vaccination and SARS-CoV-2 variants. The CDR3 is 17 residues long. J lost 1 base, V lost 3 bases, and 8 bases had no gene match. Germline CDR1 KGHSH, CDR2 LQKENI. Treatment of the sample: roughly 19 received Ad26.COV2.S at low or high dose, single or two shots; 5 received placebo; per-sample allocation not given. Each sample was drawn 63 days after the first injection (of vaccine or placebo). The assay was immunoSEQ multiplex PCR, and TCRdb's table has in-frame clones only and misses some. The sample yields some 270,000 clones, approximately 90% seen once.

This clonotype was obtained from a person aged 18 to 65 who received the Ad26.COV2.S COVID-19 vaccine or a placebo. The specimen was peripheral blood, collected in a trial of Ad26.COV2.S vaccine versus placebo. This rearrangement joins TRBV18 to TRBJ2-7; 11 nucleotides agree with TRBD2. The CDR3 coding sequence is TGTGCCAGCTCACCCATTATCGGGACTAGCGGATCCTACGAGCAGTACGTC. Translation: CASSPIIGTSGSYEQYV.